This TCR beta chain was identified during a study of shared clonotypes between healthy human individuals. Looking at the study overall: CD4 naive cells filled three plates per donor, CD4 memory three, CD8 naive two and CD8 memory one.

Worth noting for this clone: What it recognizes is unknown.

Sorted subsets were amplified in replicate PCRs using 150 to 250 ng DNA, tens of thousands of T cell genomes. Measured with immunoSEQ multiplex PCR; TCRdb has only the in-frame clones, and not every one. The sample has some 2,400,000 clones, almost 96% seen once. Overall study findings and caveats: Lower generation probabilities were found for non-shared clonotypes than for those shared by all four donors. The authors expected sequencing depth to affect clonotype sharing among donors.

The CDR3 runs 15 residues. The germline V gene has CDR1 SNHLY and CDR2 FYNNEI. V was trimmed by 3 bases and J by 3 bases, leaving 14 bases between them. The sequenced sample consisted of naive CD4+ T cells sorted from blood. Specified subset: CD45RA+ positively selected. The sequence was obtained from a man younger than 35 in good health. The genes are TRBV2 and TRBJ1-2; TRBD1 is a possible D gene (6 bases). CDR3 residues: CASSDHGGRDYGYTF. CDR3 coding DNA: TGTGCCAGCAGTGATCATGGGGGGCGGGACTATGGCTACACCTTC.